The T cell receptor beta chain described here comes from a study of tumour-infiltrating T cells in Burkitt lymphoma. The wider study: Overall and progression-free survival were predicted by productive clonality.

CDR1 and CDR2 (germline): SGHAT, FQNNGV. The CDR3 sequence is 14 residues long. V dropped 0 bases and J dropped 6 bases, with 11 bases sitting between them. The assay was immunoSEQ multiplex PCR, and TCRdb's table has in-frame clones only and misses some. The profile shows 13,000 or so clones, less than 90% of them singletons. Sample: tumor tissue. The chain couples TRBV11-2 to TRBJ1-2, with D unresolved. This sequence was found in a human donor with diffuse large B-cell lymphoma. CDR3 in DNA: TGTGCCAGCAGCTTAGATTGGCCAGACAATGGCTACACCTTC. As protein: CASSLDWPDNGYTF.